The 29 T cell receptor beta chains given below trace back to one sample, sequenced in a study of blood T cell repertoires in COVID-19. The protocol was immunoSEQ multiplex PCR, while the TCRdb copy is restricted to in-frame clones and leaves out a portion. The data contain tens of thousands of clones, around 92% of them singletons. Sequences were obtained from peripheral blood. The receptors were sampled from a man between 45 and 60 years old with COVID-19, enrolled during active disease.

This sequence joins TRBV3-1 (or the pseudogene TRBV3-2) and TRBJ1-4; 7 bases align to TRBD1. The CDR3 totals 13 residues. Germline V gene data show CDR1 as LGHDT and CDR2 as YNNKEL (reference sequence). J gave up 13 bases and V 2 bases, and 7 bases lay outside the gene matches. The CDR3 DNA reads as TGTGCCAGCAGCCAACAGGGGGGAGGTGGACTGTTTTTT. Amino acids: CASSQQGGGGLFF.

The chain is built from TRBV5-1 and TRBJ2-3; tentatively, D is TRBD2 (6 bases). V shed 1 base and J shed 12 bases, with 12 bases lying between them. Germline CDR1 is SGHRS and CDR2 is YFSETQ. The CDR3 loop spans 12 amino acids. CDR3 DNA sequence: TGCGCCAGCAGCTTGTCCGGGAGCCCCCAGTATTTT. It specifies CASSLSGSPQYF. The full variable domain, its missing parts supplied by reference TRBV5-1 and TRBJ2-3, is KAGVTQTPRYLIKTRGQQVTLSCSPISGHRSVSWYQQTPGQGLQFLFEYFSETQRNKGNFPGRFSGRQFSNSRSEMNVSTLELGDSALYLCASSLSGSPQYFGPGTRLTVL.

The chain joins TRBV2 to TRBJ1-2; TRBD1 is a possible D gene (6 bases). CDR1 is SNHLY and CDR2 is FYNNEI in the germline V gene. With 3 bases removed from V and 3 bases from J, the gap between germline ends came to 11 bases. The CDR3 runs 14 residues. The CDR3 sequence: CASSERKGDYGYTF. CDR3 sequence (DNA): TGTGCCAGCAGTGAGAGGAAGGGGGACTATGGCTACACCTTC.

This clone was seen just once. V and J are TRBV24-1 and TRBJ2-2, with TRBD2 identical over 9 bases. V lost 5 bases, J lost 7 bases, and 10 bases stayed unmatched. CDR1 is KGHDR and CDR2 is SFDVKD in the germline V gene. CDR3 length equals 16 residues. Here the CDR3 DNA reads TGTGCCACCAGTGTTAAGCGGGGGGCCGGTAGCGGGGAGCTGTTTTTT. It is translated as CATSVKRGAGSGELFF.

Only one count was recorded for this clone. This chain uses TRBV18 with TRBJ1-5; perhaps TRBD1 as D (6 bases). The CDR3 runs 14 residues. V was clipped by 4 bases and J by 3 bases, with 10 bases between them. Per germline, CDR1 KGHSH and CDR2 LQKENI. The chain's CDR3 is CASSQDSTNQPQHF. DNA for the CDR3: TGTGCCAGCTCACAGGACAGTACCAATCAGCCCCAGCATTTT.

V gene TRBV30 combines with J gene TRBJ2-7; 10 bases are a match to TRBD1. This CDR3 spans 16 amino acids. Germline CDR1 GTSNPN, CDR2 SVGIG (reference sequence). V lost 8 bases, J lost 1 base, and 14 bases stayed unmatched. The CDR3 DNA reads TGTGCCGGCACGACTCCCGACAGGGGGCTTTCCTACGAGCAGTACTTC. Its translation: CAGTTPDRGLSYEQYF. The variable domain in full, with the rest retrieved from reference TRBV30 and TRBJ2-7, is SQTIHQWPATLVQPVGSPLSLECTVEGTSNPNLYWYRQAAGRGLQLLFYSVGIGQISSEVPQNLSASRPQDRQFILSSKKLLLSDSGFYLCAGTTPDRGLSYEQYFGPGTRLTVT.

This chain connects TRBV30 to TRBJ2-7; TRBD1 agrees at 7 bases. The V gene's germline CDR1 is GTSNPN and CDR2 SVGIG (reference sequence). The CDR3 contains 12 residues. Trimming cost V 5 bases and J 1 base; bases outside gene matches: 2. CDR3 nucleotides: TGTGCCTGGGAGACAGGGTCCTACGAGCAGTACTTC. Protein product: CAWETGSYEQYF.

V is TRBV2 and J is TRBJ2-5; D not resolved. Trimming pared 8 bases from V and 4 bases from J, leaving 11 bases between. The CDR3 runs 12 residues. Germline V gene sequence: CDR1 SNHLY, CDR2 FYNNEI. CDR3 region: CASRVSGETQYF. DNA of the CDR3: TGTGCCAGCCGGGTCAGTGGAGAGACCCAGTACTTC.

The V gene is TRBV7-9, the J gene TRBJ2-2, with D tentatively TRBD1 (6 bases). The CDR3 spans 12 residues. Germline lookup yields CDR1 SEHNR and CDR2 FQNEAQ (reference sequence). With 4 bases removed from V and 7 bases from J, the gap between germline ends came to 7 bases. The CDR3 loop reads CASSSRGGELFF. For the CDR3, the DNA is TGTGCCAGCAGCTCCAGGGGCGGGGAGCTGTTTTTT.

This clone is termed medium-sized. The CDR3 reads CASSKGQGNEQFF. CDR3 nucleotides: TGTGCCAGCAGCAAAGGACAGGGCAATGAGCAGTTCTTC. The chain has TRBV21-1 and TRBJ2-1; TRBD1 was called by the table and not checked on the DNA. TRBV21-1 has pseudogene status. The CDR3 is 13 amino acids.

The chain recombines TRBV28 with TRBJ1-3; tentatively, D is TRBD1 (6 bases). The V gene lost 7 bases and the J gene lost 3 bases, with 25 bases spanning the gap. Germline CDR1 is MDHEN and CDR2 is SYDVKM. The CDR3 totals 18 residues. For the CDR3, the DNA is TGTGCCAGCACCGGGAGCAGCGGGACAAACTTATATGGAAACACCATATATTTT. It translates to CASTGSSGTNLYGNTIYF.

The chain employs TRBV3-1 (or the pseudogene TRBV3-2) and TRBJ2-7; D unclear. The CDR3 loop spans 14 amino acids. The germline V and J ends were trimmed by 0 bases and 0 bases, with 6 bases remaining between them. Germline CDR1 LGHDT, CDR2 YNNKEL (reference sequence). The CDR3 region is CASSQDWSSYEQYF. The DNA for the CDR3 is TGTGCCAGCAGCCAAGATTGGAGCTCCTACGAGCAGTACTTC.

The rearrangement links TRBV2 to TRBJ2-1, with D perhaps matching TRBD2 (6 bases). Per the germline V gene, CDR1 is SNHLY and CDR2 is FYNNEI. V lost 6 bases and J 8 bases, leaving 11 bases between the germline ends. The CDR3 spans 12 residues. CDR3 DNA sequence: TGTGCCAGCAGCAAGGAGGGATATGAGCAGTTCTTC. Amino acids: CASSKEGYEQFF.

The chain recombines TRBV4-1 with TRBJ1-3; 7 bases agree with TRBD1. The germline gives CDR1 MGHRA, CDR2 YSYEKL. The CDR3 loop spans 14 amino acids. V lost 1 base and J lost 8; bases outside the gene matches: 5. Here the CDR3 reads CASSQGQGSDTIYF. DNA of the CDR3: TGCGCCAGCAGCCAAGGACAGGGAAGCGACACCATATATTTT.

The gene calls are TRBV6-5 and TRBJ1-2, with a tentative D call TRBD1 (5 bases). Germline V gene data show CDR1 as MNHEY and CDR2 as SVGAGI. The ends were cut back, 4 bases at V and 7 bases at J, with 13 bases in the middle. The CDR3 runs to 13 residues. For the CDR3, the DNA is TGTGCCAGCAGTTTGCGGGACCGCCTTGGCTACACCTTC. Residues: CASSLRDRLGYTF.

The rearrangement joins TRBV11-2 to TRBJ2-3, with D maybe TRBD1 (6 bases). Germline V gene lookup returns CDR1 SGHAT and CDR2 FQNNGV. V was trimmed by 3 bases and J by 5 bases, leaving 18 bases between them. The CDR3 runs to 16 residues. DNA of the CDR3: TGTGCCAGCAGCTTCCCCTCCCCGTGGGGGCGAGATACGCAGTATTTT. The encoded protein is CASSFPSPWGRDTQYF.

The CDR3 nucleotides are TGTGCCAGCAGTTTCGGAAGGGGGCACAACTATGGCTACACCTTC. This translates into CASSFGRGHNYGYTF. The V gene is TRBV28, the J gene TRBJ1-2; 7 nucleotides agree with TRBD1. The CDR3 contains 15 residues. V lost 3 bases to trimming and J lost 2 bases; unmatched junction nucleotides: 6. The germline V gene encodes CDR1 MDHEN and CDR2 SYDVKM.

The V gene is TRBV4-2, the J gene TRBJ2-1; TRBD2 might be the D (6 bases). Germline V lookup: CDR1 LGHNA, CDR2 YNFKEQ. Trimming removed 3 bases at V and 5 bases at J, with 14 bases between. The CDR3 sequence is 15 residues long. The CDR3 region has the DNA TGTGCCAGCAGCCAGGATAGCGGCAGCGACAATGAGCAGTTCTTC. This codes for CASSQDSGSDNEQFF.

In its sample, this clone was seen once. The V and J genes are TRBV4-3 and TRBJ2-5, with 15 bases aligning to TRBD2. V was clipped by 4 bases and J by 5 bases; unmatched bases: 14. The CDR3 sequence is 19 residues long. The germline CDR1 and CDR2 sequences are LGHNA and YSLEER. The DNA for the CDR3 is TGCGCCAGCAGCCCCTCGACCGGACTAGCGGGGGGGCTTCGGGAGACCCAGTACTTC. This codes for CASSPSTGLAGGLRETQYF.

The V call is TRBV19, the J call TRBJ1-3, with D maybe TRBD1 (5 bases). CDR3 length: 17 amino acids. The germline gives CDR1 LNHDA, CDR2 SQIVND (reference sequence). V lost 5 bases and J lost 0, with 17 bases in between. The CDR3 sequence is CASSYPWTTSSGNTIYF. The CDR3 DNA reads TGTGCCAGTAGTTACCCCTGGACAACCAGCTCTGGAAACACCATATATTTT.

Here the CDR3 reads CATSEGTGTGLDGRRYF. CDR3 nucleotide sequence: TGTGCCACCAGTGAGGGAACAGGGACAGGGCTAGACGGGAGGCGGTACTTC. The V call is TRBV24-1, the J call TRBJ2-7, with 9 nucleotides matching TRBD1. The CDR3 runs to 17 residues. The V and J ends lost 4 bases and 12 bases, in that order; junction bases with no gene match: 21. CDR1 is KGHDR, CDR2 SFDVKD, per germline.

V usage is TRBV6-2 or TRBV6-3 and J usage is TRBJ2-5; D unresolved. The length of the CDR3 is 13 residues. CDR1 is MNHEY and CDR2 is SVGEGT in the germline V gene. The V and J ends lost 6 bases and 7 bases respectively, with 15 bases between them. The CDR3 protein is CASSRDTAGTQYF. The CDR3 DNA is TGTGCCAGCAGCCGAGACACCGCCGGGACCCAGTACTTC.

V usage is TRBV12-3 or TRBV12-4 and J usage is TRBJ1-2; 8 bases are shared with TRBD1. The CDR3 loop spans 12 amino acids. With V trimmed by 5 bases and J by 7 bases, 3 bases remained unmatched. DNA of the CDR3: TGTGCCAGCAGTCAGGGGGCGGGTGGCTACACCTTC. It specifies CASSQGAGGYTF.

The CDR3 here is CAWGGSQPQHF. CDR3 nucleotides: TGTGCCTGGGGGGGGAGTCAGCCCCAGCATTTT. The chain carries TRBV30 and TRBJ1-5; D may be TRBD1 (5 bases). CDR3 length: 11 amino acids. Germline assignment: CDR1 GTSNPN and CDR2 SVGIG (reference sequence). V was trimmed by 5 bases and J by 6 bases, leaving 8 bases between them.

J is TRBJ1-5 and V is TRBV7-3; unclear D gene. Germline CDR1 is SGHTA and CDR2 is FQGTGA. V gave up 0 bases and J gave up 5 bases, with 5 bases separating them. The CDR3 is 13 residues long. CDR3 nucleotides: TGTGCCAGCAGCTTAACTTCCGATCAGCCCCAGCATTTT. Encoded protein: CASSLTSDQPQHF.

This chain joins TRBV6-1 and TRBJ1-5; no clear D gene. Germline values: CDR1 MNHNS, CDR2 SASEGT. Trimming pared 2 bases from V and 4 bases from J, leaving 6 bases between. The CDR3 extends over 13 amino acids. The CDR3 DNA reads TGTGCCAGCAGTGAAACAGTTAATCAGCCCCAGCATTTT. It translates to CASSETVNQPQHF.

V and J are TRBV9 and TRBJ2-7; TRBD1 matches 9 bases. CDR1 SGDLS and CDR2 YYNGEE come from the germline V gene. V shed 0 bases, J shed 6 bases, and the junction held 7 bases outside the gene matches. The CDR3 is 15 amino acids. CDR3 residues: CASSVEGQGRSEQYF. CDR3 nucleotides: TGTGCCAGCAGCGTAGAGGGACAGGGAAGGTCCGAGCAGTACTTC.

The CDR3: CSVGGAGADLDTQYF. The CDR3 DNA sequence: TGCAGCGTTGGAGGCGCGGGGGCAGATTTGGATACGCAGTATTTT. The chain is built from TRBV29-1 and TRBJ2-3; maybe TRBD2 (7 bases). The CDR3 has 15 amino acids. V dropped 4 bases and J dropped 6 bases, with 20 bases sitting between them. CDR1 is SQVTM and CDR2 is ANQGSEA in the germline V gene.

The V call is TRBV28, the J call TRBJ1-3; the match to TRBD1 covers 12 bases. The CDR3 consists of 15 residues. In germline, CDR1 is MDHEN, CDR2 SYDVKM. The V and J ends lost 10 bases and 3 bases, in that order; junction bases with no gene match: 7. This chain's CDR3 is CATRGQGAIGNTIYF. The CDR3 region has the DNA TGTGCCACCCGGGGACAGGGGGCGATTGGAAACACCATATATTTT.